This record covers a single T cell receptor beta chain. Its antigen remains unknown. The sample originates from a study of cytomegalovirus exposure and HLA in healthy donors. General study results and limits: Immune exposure information comprised only CMV serostatus. According to an earlier analysis, most TCR beta V segments yielded productive rearrangements about 87% or about 30% of the time. High sensitivity and specificity were reportedly achieved when the classifier diagnosed cytomegalovirus status. Links to common viral pathogens appeared, in a later analysis, for several of the most significant clusters.

The CDR3 totals 14 residues. V was cut by 8 bases and J by 6 bases, with 19 bases left in between. Germline V lookup: CDR1 SNHLY, CDR2 FYNNEI. The PCR was carried out with 60 Vbeta primers and 13 Jbeta primers. TCRdb's copy holds only in-frame clones and misses some; the assay was immunoSEQ multiplex PCR. The sample has roughly 100,000 clones; approximately 72% are singletons. The sequenced material came from PBMCs. The sequence was obtained from a man aged 30 to 39 in good health and CMV-seronegative. The chain combines TRBV2 with TRBJ1-2, with a possible D match to TRBD1 (5 bases). CDR3 in amino acids: CASWAGQAQNGYTF. The CDR3 DNA sequence: TGTGCCAGCTGGGCGGGGCAGGCACAGAATGGCTACACCTTC.